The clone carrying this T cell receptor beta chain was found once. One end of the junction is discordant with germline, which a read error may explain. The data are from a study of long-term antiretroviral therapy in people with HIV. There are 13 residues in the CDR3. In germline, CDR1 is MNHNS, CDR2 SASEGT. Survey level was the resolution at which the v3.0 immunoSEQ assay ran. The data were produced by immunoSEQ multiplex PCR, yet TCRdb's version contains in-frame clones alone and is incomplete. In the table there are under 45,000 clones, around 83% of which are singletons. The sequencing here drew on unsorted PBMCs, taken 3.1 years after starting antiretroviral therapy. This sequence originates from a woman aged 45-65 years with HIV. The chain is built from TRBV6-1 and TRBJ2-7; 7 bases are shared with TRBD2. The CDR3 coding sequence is TGTGCCAGCAGTGAAGAGGGGAGGGGTCGAGGGTTCTTC. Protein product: CASSEEGRGRGFF.